This is a list of T cell receptor beta chains from one sample in a study of blood T cell repertoires in COVID-19. The protocol was immunoSEQ multiplex PCR, while the TCRdb copy is restricted to in-frame clones and leaves out a portion. The sample holds a few hundred thousand clones, more than 75% seen once. The sequencing input was peripheral blood. The origin of the receptors is a man aged 45-65 years with acute or convalescent COVID-19. Both conserved end residues are part of each CDR3. The D gene is left open where the match is weak. Expanded clones are given a class, and other clones once, few, many or no size at all.

d_call clone_size j_call v_call cdr3_nt cdr3_aa
TRBD1 NA TRBJ2-6 TRBV4-2 TGTGCCAGCAGCTCTCCGGGACAGGGGACTTCTGGGGCCAACGTCCTGACTTTC CASSSPGQGTSGANVLTF
NA once TRBJ1-2 TRBV7-9 TGTGCCAGCAGCTTAGGAAGACTGTATGGCTACACCTTC CASSLGRLYGYTF
NA NA TRBJ2-4 TRBV7-9 TGTGCCAGCAGCCCCCCGGTTCCAGACTGGGTAGCCAAAAACATTCAGTACTTC CASSPPVPDWVAKNIQYF
TRBD2 NA TRBJ2-1 TRBV25-1 TGTGCCAGCAGTTCTTCAACTAGCGGGACGTTGCGTAATGAGCAGTTCTTC CASSSSTSGTLRNEQFF
TRBD1 few TRBJ2-7 TRBV5-1 TGCGCCAGCAGCTTGGCGGACAGGGGAGCGTACGAGCAGTACTTC CASSLADRGAYEQYF
NA NA TRBJ1-6 TRBV27 TGTGCCAGCACCCGCAGGGTACATTCACCCCTCCACTTT CASTRRVHSPLHF
TRBD1 NA TRBJ2-3 TRBV6-5 TGTGCCAGCGGGACAGGGTCAGATACGCAGTATTTT CASGTGSDTQYF
NA NA TRBJ2-7 TRBV21-1 TGTGCCAGCAGCAACGGTACCCACTACGAGCAGTACTTC CASSNGTHYEQYF
NA NA TRBJ2-1 TRBV7-9 TGTGCCAGCAGCTTATCGGGAGGGGGCACCTACAATGAGCAGTTCTTC CASSLSGGGTYNEQFF
TRBD1 NA TRBJ1-2 TRBV6-5 TGTGCCAGCAGTTACTCTGCAGGGGGCTATGGCTACACCTTC CASSYSAGGYGYTF